This TCR beta chain is drawn from a study of T cell changes during pregnancy in multiple sclerosis. Here immunoSEQ multiplex PCR was the method, and the copy in TCRdb shows in-frame clones only, minus some. The sample contains 45,000 to 65,000 clones, over 90% of which appear only once. The origin of this receptor is a female donor with multiple sclerosis, enrolled in a pregnancy study. Here the sequenced sample was CD8+ T cells from peripheral blood mononuclear cells, taken in the third trimester of pregnancy.

The CDR3, as DNA: TGTGCCAGCAGCTTGGGGGGAGGGACAGGGGCATTGCGGACTGAAGCTTTCTTT. Its protein product is CASSLGGGTGALRTEAFF. The chain is built from TRBV5-5 and TRBJ1-1; 10 nucleotides line up with TRBD1. Looked up from germline, CDR1 is SGHKS and CDR2 is YYEKEE (reference sequence). This CDR3 region has 18 residues. V dropped 0 bases and J dropped 5; count of bases not matched to a gene: 13.